This section outlines one T cell receptor beta chain sequence together with its context. V gave up 6 bases and J gave up 12 bases, with 24 bases separating them. Germline V CDR1 and CDR2: MNHEY, SVGAGI. The length of the CDR3 is 15 residues. TCRdb's copy holds only in-frame clones and misses some; the assay was immunoSEQ multiplex PCR. Of around 93,000 clones detected, approximately 95% appear once; the ten largest clones hold around 0.3%. This specimen belongs to a study of technical replicates of blood from a few donors. This receptor was identified in a human donor in good health. This chain connects TRBV6-5 to TRBJ2-1; D is perhaps TRBD1 (6 bases). The sample consisted of T cells isolated from PBMCs. This CDR3 is CASSPTVGGVRGQFF. The CDR3 bases are TGTGCCAGCAGCCCCACAGTCGGTGGCGTCAGGGGGCAGTTCTTC.